This T cell receptor beta chain comes out of a study of cytomegalovirus exposure and HLA in healthy donors. Study conclusions and caveats: Previous analysis showed most TCR beta V segments were productive about 87% or about 30% of the time. Later findings reportedly placed an Asian-associated ancestry cluster below the approximately 620-donor mean for N-insertions.

PCR primers comprised 60 Vbeta and 13 Jbeta primers. Only in-frame clones appear in the TCRdb table, and some are missing; sequencing was by immunoSEQ multiplex PCR. The sample holds 90,000 or so clones, about 80% seen once. About this clone itself: What it recognizes is unknown.

This CDR3 contains 15 residues. CDR1 is MGHDK and CDR2 is SYGVNS in the germline V gene. V lost 5 bases and J 1 base, leaving 14 bases between the germline ends. This chain uses TRBV25-1 with TRBJ1-1; D uncertain. The sequence was obtained from a man in his forties or fifties in good health and CMV-seropositive. Sequenced material: PBMCs. The CDR3 here is CASSLTEGQNTEAFF. CDR3 in DNA: TGTGCCAGCAGTTTAACGGAGGGTCAGAACACTGAAGCTTTCTTT.